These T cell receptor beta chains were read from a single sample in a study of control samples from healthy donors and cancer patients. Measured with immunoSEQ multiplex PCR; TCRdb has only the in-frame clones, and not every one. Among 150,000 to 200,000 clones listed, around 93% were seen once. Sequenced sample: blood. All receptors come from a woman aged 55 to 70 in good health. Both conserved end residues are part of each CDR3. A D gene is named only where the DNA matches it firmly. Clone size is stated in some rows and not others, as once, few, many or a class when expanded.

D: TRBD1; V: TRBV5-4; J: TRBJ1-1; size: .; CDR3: CASSWTGETEAFF; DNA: TGTGCCAGCAGCTGGACAGGGGAAACTGAAGCTTTCTTT
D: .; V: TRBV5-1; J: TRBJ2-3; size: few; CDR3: CASSNMGGGLTDTQYF; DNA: TGCGCCAGCAGCAATATGGGTGGGGGTCTCACAGATACGCAGTATTTT
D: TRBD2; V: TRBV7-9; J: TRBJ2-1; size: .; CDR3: CASSLGGLALVSYNEQFF; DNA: TGTGCCAGCAGCTTAGGTGGACTAGCGTTAGTATCCTACAATGAGCAGTTCTTC
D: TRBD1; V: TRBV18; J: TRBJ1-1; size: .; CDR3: CASSPIQGAQIGTEAFF; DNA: TGTGCCAGCTCACCAATACAGGGGGCGCAGATTGGGACTGAAGCTTTCTTT
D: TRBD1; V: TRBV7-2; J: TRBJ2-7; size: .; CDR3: CASSLTDRADYEQYF; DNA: TGTGCCAGCAGCTTAACGGACAGGGCTGATTACGAGCAGTACTTC
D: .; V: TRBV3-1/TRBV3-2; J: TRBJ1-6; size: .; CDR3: CASSEILSREIPLHF; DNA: TGTGCCAGCAGCGAAATTTTGAGCAGGGAAATTCCCCTCCACTTT
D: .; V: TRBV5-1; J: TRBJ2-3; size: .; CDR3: CASSLGVRSTDTQYF; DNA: TGCGCCAGCAGCTTGGGGGTTAGGAGTACAGATACGCAGTATTTT
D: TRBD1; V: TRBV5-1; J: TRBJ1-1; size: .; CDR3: CASSFTGGRGDTEAFF; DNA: TGCGCCAGCAGCTTCACAGGGGGCCGAGGGGACACTGAAGCTTTCTTT
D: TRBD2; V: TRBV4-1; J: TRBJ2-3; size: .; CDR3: CASSLLAGGYSDTQYF; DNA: TGCGCCAGCAGCCTACTAGCGGGGGGATATAGTGATACGCAGTATTTT
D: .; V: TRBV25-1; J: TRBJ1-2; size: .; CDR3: CASSDGSGGASYGYTF; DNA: TGTGCCAGCAGTGACGGGAGTGGAGGGGCTTCCTATGGCTACACCTTC
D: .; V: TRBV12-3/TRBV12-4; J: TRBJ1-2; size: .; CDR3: CASSLIYGYTF; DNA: TGTGCCAGCAGTTTGATCTATGGCTACACCTTC
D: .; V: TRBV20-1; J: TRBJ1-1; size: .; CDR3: CSASVQGVYTEAFF; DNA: TGCAGTGCTAGTGTGCAGGGAGTATACACTGAAGCTTTCTTT
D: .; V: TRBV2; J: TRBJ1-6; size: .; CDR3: CASNRDIDSPLHF; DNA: TGTGCCAGCAACCGGGACATCGATTCACCCCTCCACTTT
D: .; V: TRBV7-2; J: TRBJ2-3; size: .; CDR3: CASSFDSNTQYF; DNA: TGTGCCAGCAGCTTTGACTCCAATACGCAGTATTTT
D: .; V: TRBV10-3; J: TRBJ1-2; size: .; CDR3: CAISESGGVVGPPGGYGYTF; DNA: TGTGCCATCAGTGAGTCAGGGGGTGTCGTCGGGCCGCCCGGCGGCTATGGCTACACCTTC
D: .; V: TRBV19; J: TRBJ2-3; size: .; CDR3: CATKIPGGTDTQYF; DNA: TGTGCCACTAAGATACCGGGGGGCACAGATACGCAGTATTTT
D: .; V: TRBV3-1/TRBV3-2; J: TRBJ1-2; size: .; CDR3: CASSQWVGLLSGYTF; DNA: TGTGCCAGCAGCCAATGGGTGGGTTTGCTCAGTGGCTACACCTTC
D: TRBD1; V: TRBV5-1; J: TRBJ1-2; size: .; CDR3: CASSLQGYYGYTF; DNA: TGCGCCAGCAGCCTACAGGGGTACTATGGCTACACCTTC
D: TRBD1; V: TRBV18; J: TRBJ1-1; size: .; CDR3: CASSANRDRGAFF; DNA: TGTGCCAGCTCAGCGAACCGGGACAGGGGGGCTTTCTTT
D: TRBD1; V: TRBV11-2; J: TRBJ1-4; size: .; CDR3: CASSLGTGWRKLFF; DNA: TGTGCCAGCAGCTTAGGGACAGGGTGGCGAAAACTGTTTTTT
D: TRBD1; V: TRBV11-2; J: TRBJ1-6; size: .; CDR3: CASSLAPGGTYNSPLHF; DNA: TGTGCCAGCAGCTTAGCGCCAGGGGGAACCTATAATTCACCCCTCCACTTT
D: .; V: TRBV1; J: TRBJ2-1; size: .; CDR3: CTSSIEPGLAGGQLGYNEQFF; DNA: TGCACCAGCAGCATCGAACCGGGACTAGCGGGGGGCCAGCTCGGGTACAATGAGCAGTTCTTC
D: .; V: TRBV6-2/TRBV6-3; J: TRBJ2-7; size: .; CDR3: CASSYPGQAYEQYF; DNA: TGTGCCAGCAGTTACCCGGGACAAGCCTACGAGCAGTACTTC
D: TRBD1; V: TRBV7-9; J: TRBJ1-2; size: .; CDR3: CASSRQGNYGYTF; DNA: TGTGCCAGCAGCCGACAGGGGAACTATGGCTACACCTTC
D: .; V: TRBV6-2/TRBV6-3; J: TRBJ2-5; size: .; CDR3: CASSPVVKTQYF; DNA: TGTGCCAGCAGTCCCGTAGTAAAGACCCAGTACTTC
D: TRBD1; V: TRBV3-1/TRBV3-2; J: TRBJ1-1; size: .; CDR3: CARCGTVNTEAFF; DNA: TGTGCCAGGTGTGGGACAGTGAACACTGAAGCTTTCTTT
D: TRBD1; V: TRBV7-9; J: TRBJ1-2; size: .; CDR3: CASSPKGDRAVGYTF; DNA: TGTGCCAGCAGCCCCAAGGGGGACAGGGCCGTTGGCTACACCTTC
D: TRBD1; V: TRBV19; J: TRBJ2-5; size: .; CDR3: CASRQGNGETQYF; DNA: TGTGCCAGTCGACAGGGGAATGGGGAGACCCAGTACTTC
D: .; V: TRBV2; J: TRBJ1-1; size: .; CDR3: CASSASGWAEAFF; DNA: TGTGCCAGCAGTGCTTCAGGGTGGGCTGAAGCTTTCTTT
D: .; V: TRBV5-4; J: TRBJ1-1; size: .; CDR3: CASSGPRGNTEAFF; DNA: TGTGCCAGCAGCGGCCCCAGGGGGAACACTGAAGCTTTCTTT
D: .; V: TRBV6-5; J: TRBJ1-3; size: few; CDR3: CATQSSGNTIYF; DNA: TGTGCCACTCAGAGCTCTGGAAACACCATATATTTT
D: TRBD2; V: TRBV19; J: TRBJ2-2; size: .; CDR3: CASSPGSSGGANTGELFF; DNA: TGTGCCAGTAGTCCAGGTTCTAGCGGGGGGGCGAACACCGGGGAGCTGTTTTTT
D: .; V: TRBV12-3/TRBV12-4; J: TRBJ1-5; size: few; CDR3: CASSYSSNQPQHF; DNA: TGTGCCAGCAGCTACTCCTCCAATCAGCCCCAGCATTTT
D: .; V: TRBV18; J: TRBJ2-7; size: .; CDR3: CASSPPLIQQYF; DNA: TGTGCCAGCTCACCCCCTCTCATCCAGCAGTACTTC
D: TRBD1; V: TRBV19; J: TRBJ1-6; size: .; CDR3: CASGDRGLSPLHF; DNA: TGTGCCAGTGGGGACAGGGGGCTTTCACCCCTCCACTTT
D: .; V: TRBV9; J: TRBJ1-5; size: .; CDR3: CASSVDSSNQPQHF; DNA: TGTGCCAGCAGCGTAGACAGCTCCAATCAGCCCCAGCATTTT
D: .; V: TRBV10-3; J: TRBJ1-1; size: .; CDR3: CAIRSFGQKNTEAFF; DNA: TGTGCCATCAGATCGTTCGGACAGAAGAACACTGAAGCTTTCTTT
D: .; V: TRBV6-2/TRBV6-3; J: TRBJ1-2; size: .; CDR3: CASSFAAEGYTF; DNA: TGTGCCAGCAGTTTTGCAGCGGAGGGCTACACCTTC